This TCR beta chain was profiled in a study of CD8 T cells in ankylosing spondylitis. Study-wide points: The study looked at matched synovial fluid samples from ankylosing spondylitis patients. Disease-linked clones were reported to be significantly enriched there. A CD8+ phenotype characterized the disease-linked clones, which were relatively rare in peripheral blood. Within ankylosing spondylitis blood, a TCR beta motif made up of eight or nine highly homologous variants appeared to be characteristic.

Molecular-barcoded quantitative 5'-RACE produced these TCR beta libraries. TCRdb ran MiXCR on the 5' RACE reads and lists one entry per CDR3 protein. The table shows 350,000 or so distinct CDR3 sequences, with 7.5% to 9% occurring only once. This clonotype has more than one count but fewer than ten. The antigen remains undetermined. CDR3 length: 14 residues. Trimming removed 7 bases from V and 1 base from J; junction bases left unmatched: 4. CDR1 and CDR2 from the germline V gene are KGHDR and SFDVKD. V is TRBV24-1 and J is TRBJ1-1; 8 bases align to TRBD1. The receptor comes from a male donor with ankylosing spondylitis. Sequenced: blood, either unsorted or a sorted T cell fraction (not recorded which). The CDR3 loop is CATRPGQANTEAFF. CDR3 nucleotides: TGTGCCACCAGACCGGGACAGGCGAACACTGAAGCTTTCTTT.